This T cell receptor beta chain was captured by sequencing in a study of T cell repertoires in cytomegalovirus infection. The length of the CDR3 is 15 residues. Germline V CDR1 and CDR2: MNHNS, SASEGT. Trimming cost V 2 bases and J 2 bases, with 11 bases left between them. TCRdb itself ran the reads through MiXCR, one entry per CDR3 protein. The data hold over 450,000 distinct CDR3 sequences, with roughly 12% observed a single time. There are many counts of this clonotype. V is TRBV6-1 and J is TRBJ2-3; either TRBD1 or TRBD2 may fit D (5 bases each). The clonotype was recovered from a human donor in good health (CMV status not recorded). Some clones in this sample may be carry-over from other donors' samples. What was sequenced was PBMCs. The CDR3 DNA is TGTGCCAGCAGTGAACTGGGACCAGCCACAGATACGCAGTATTTT. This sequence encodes CASSELGPATDTQYF.